The 10 T cell receptor beta chains listed next were all sequenced from one sample in a study of blood T cell repertoires in COVID-19. Data came from immunoSEQ multiplex PCR; TCRdb stores just in-frame clones and leaves some out. Of some 100,000 clones in the sample, about 91% are singletons; the top ten hold 6.5% to 9.5%. Sequencing was carried out using peripheral blood. The receptors originated from a woman aged 70 to 79 with acute or convalescent COVID-19.

In this sample, this clone turned up once. This chain joins TRBV6-2 or TRBV6-3 and TRBJ2-3; 8 bases agree with TRBD2. The J segment lost 8 bases and the V segment lost 2 bases, leaving 15 bases of the junction unmatched. The CDR3 contains 17 residues. Germline CDR1 is MNHEY and CDR2 is SVGEGT. The DNA of the CDR3 is TGTGCCAGCAGTTACAGACTAGCGCCGGTGACTCCTGGTACGCAGTATTTT. Its protein product is CASSYRLAPVTPGTQYF.

The sample holds a few counts of this clone. The CDR3 loop reads CASSLTNNEQFF. DNA for the CDR3: TGCGCCAGCAGTTTGACTAACAATGAGCAGTTCTTC. The rearrangement uses TRBV5-1 and TRBJ2-1; tentative D call: TRBD2 (5 bases). Germline CDR1 and CDR2: SGHRS and YFSETQ. CDR3 length: 12 amino acids. V was pared by 5 bases and J by 5 bases, with 8 bases between.

The CDR3 DNA reads as TGCAGTGCTAGTCCACACCCGCGGGAGACCCAGTACTTC. This sequence encodes CSASPHPRETQYF. This chain links TRBV20-1 with TRBJ2-5; D ambiguous. Germline CDR1 and CDR2: DFQATT and SNEGSKA (reference sequence). V shed 3 bases and J shed 5 bases, with 13 bases lying between them. This CDR3 is built from 13 residues.

The V and J genes are TRBV5-8 and TRBJ2-3; 7 nucleotides line up with TRBD1. The CDR3 sequence is 14 residues long. Germline V gives CDR1 SGHTS, CDR2 YDEGEE. The V and J ends lost 4 bases and 2 bases, in that order; junction bases with no gene match: 4. The CDR3 sequence: CASSRDSYTDTQYF. The CDR3 DNA reads as TGTGCCAGCAGCCGGGACAGCTACACAGATACGCAGTATTTT.

The rearrangement uses TRBV24-1 and TRBJ2-2; the match to TRBD1 covers 7 bases. V lost 7 bases and J lost 4; bases outside the gene matches: 11. CDR1 and CDR2 (germline): KGHDR, SFDVKD. The CDR3 has 16 amino acids. DNA of the CDR3: TGTGCCACCAGGGGCAGACAGGGCGAGGGCACCGGGGAGCTGTTTTTT. It codes for CATRGRQGEGTGELFF.

The genes are TRBV28 and TRBJ1-6; tentatively, D is TRBD1 (5 bases). The V gene's germline CDR1 is MDHEN and CDR2 SYDVKM. The length of the CDR3 is 14 residues. Trimming removed 9 bases from V and 0 bases from J, with 9 bases in between. Here the CDR3 DNA reads TGTGCCAGTCAAGACAGCTCCTATAATTCACCCCTCCACTTT. Protein sequence: CASQDSSYNSPLHF.

CDR3 sequence (DNA): TGCGCCAGCAGCATCAACCTCGGGGGAGCTCTGAATGAGCAGTTCTTC. Encoded protein: CASSINLGGALNEQFF. The gene calls are TRBV5-1 and TRBJ2-1, with a weak D call TRBD2 (6 bases). This CDR3 region has 16 residues. Trimming left V 4 bases short and J 7 bases short, with 21 bases between. From germline, CDR1 is SGHRS and CDR2 YFSETQ.

The rearrangement joins TRBV18 to TRBJ2-7; the D is unclear. This CDR3 comprises 14 residues. Trimming left V 3 bases short and J 4 bases short, with 13 bases between. Looked up from germline, CDR1 is KGHSH and CDR2 is LQKENI. DNA for the CDR3: TGTGCCAGCTCACCGGCAGGTCGCCCTTACGAGCAGTACTTC. As protein: CASSPAGRPYEQYF. The full variable domain, in which reference TRBV18 and TRBJ2-7 provide the parts outside the CDR3, is NAGVMQNPRHLVRRRGQEARLRCSPMKGHSHVYWYRQLPEEGLKFMVYLQKENIIDESGMPKERFSAEFPKEGPSILRIQQVVRGDSAAYFCASSPAGRPYEQYFGPGTRLTVT.

The chain has TRBV5-1 and TRBJ2-1; tentative D call: TRBD1 (6 bases). The germline V and J ends were trimmed by 1 base and 9 bases, with 11 bases remaining between them. Germline V gene lookup returns CDR1 SGHRS and CDR2 YFSETQ. The CDR3 length is 13 residues. This chain's CDR3 is CASSLMGAGEQFF. In nucleotides, the CDR3 is TGCGCCAGCAGCTTGATGGGGGCTGGTGAGCAGTTCTTC.

The genes are TRBV20-1 and TRBJ2-5, with 7 bases fitting TRBD1. Germline CDR1 DFQATT, CDR2 SNEGSKA (reference sequence). The CDR3 has 11 residues. V was clipped by 7 bases and J by 2 bases; unmatched bases: 1. CDR3 loop: CSVQGQETQYF. CDR3 in DNA: TGCAGTGTACAGGGGCAAGAGACCCAGTACTTC.